This is a list of T cell receptor beta chains from one sample in a study of CD8+CD57+ T cells in acquired aplastic anemia. Using its own MiXCR run on the reads, TCRdb lists one record per CDR3 protein. The data show fewer than 250,000 distinct CDR3 sequences, with around half seen just once and approximately 8% held by the top ten. The sequenced material came from sorted CD4+, CD8+, or CD8+CD57+ T cells (not recorded which) from PBMCs. All receptors come from a human donor with aplastic anemia. CDR3s include the opening cysteine and the closing phenylalanine or tryptophan. A D gene is named only where the DNA matches it firmly. Some rows have no size entry. The others give once, few or many, or a class for an expanded clone.

V gene	clone size	J gene	D gene	CDR3 DNA	CDR3 protein
TRBV5-8	many	TRBJ1-6	TRBD1	TGTGCCAGCAGCCCGGACAGGGGCGATTCACCCCTCCACTTT	CASSPDRGDSPLHF
TRBV20-1	.	TRBJ1-2	.	TGCAGTGCTAGAGATCGGCCCAGGGAGGACTATGGCTACACCTTC	CSARDRPREDYGYTF
TRBV2	few	TRBJ1-2	.	TGTGCCAGCAGTGAAAGGGAGACCTATGGCTACACCTTC	CASSERETYGYTF
TRBV10-3	many	TRBJ1-2	.	TGTGCCATCAGTGGGGGAGGGGGCTATGGCTACACCTTC	CAISGGGGYGYTF
TRBV11-2	many	TRBJ1-1	.	TGTGCCAGCAGCTTAGCCCTGGAAGCTTTCTTT	CASSLALEAFF
TRBV6-6	few	TRBJ2-7	.	TGTGCCAGCAGTTACTCGATGGATAGTAACGAGCAGTACTTC	CASSYSMDSNEQYF
TRBV6-4	many	TRBJ2-2	TRBD2	TGTGCCAGCAGTGACTCAGGCGGGAGGGCTACCGGGGAGCTGTTTTTT	CASSDSGGRATGELFF
TRBV24-1	.	TRBJ2-7	TRBD1	TGTGCCACCAGTGATGGCCGGGACAGGGGGCAAGAGCAGTACTTC	CATSDGRDRGQEQYF
TRBV11-3	many	TRBJ1-2	.	TGTGCCAGCAGCCACAGGCGCCCTTTAGCTAACTATGGCTACACCTTC	CASSHRRPLANYGYTF
TRBV9	.	TRBJ2-7	TRBD2	TGTGCCAGCGCGGCGGGAGATGGCAGCGGCGAGCAGTACTTC	CASAAGDGSGEQYF
TRBV9	.	TRBJ1-1	.	TGTGCCAGCAGCTTTGCCATGAACACTGAAGCTTTCTTT	CASSFAMNTEAFF
TRBV5-1	.	TRBJ1-3	.	TGTGCCAGCAGCTTGGGGGATGAGGGGGGCTCTGGAAACACCATATATTTT	CASSLGDEGGSGNTIYF
TRBV7-2	.	TRBJ1-2	TRBD1	TGTGCCAGCAGCGATTGGGGGACAGGGAGCTATGGCTACACCTTC	CASSDWGTGSYGYTF
TRBV7-9	.	TRBJ1-5	TRBD1	TGTGCCAGCAGCTCGGGACAGCCTAGCAATCAGCCCCAGCATTTT	CASSSGQPSNQPQHF
TRBV20-1	.	TRBJ2-2	TRBD2	TGCAGTGCTAGAGGTTCCCTAGCGGACCACACCGGGGAGCTGTTTTTT	CSARGSLADHTGELFF
TRBV19	many	TRBJ1-1	.	TGTGCCAGTAGTACTGAACTCGGACGGAACACTGAAGCTTTCTTT	CASSTELGRNTEAFF
TRBV9	many	TRBJ2-1	TRBD1	TGTGCCAGCAGCTCAAACCGGGACAGGGTCACGGTAGGTGCCTACAATGAGCAGTTCTTC	CASSSNRDRVTVGAYNEQFF
TRBV7-7	.	TRBJ2-5	.	TGTGCCAGCAGCATCCTACGGGGTAGAGAGACCCAGTACTTC	CASSILRGRETQYF
TRBV7-2	.	TRBJ2-7	TRBD1	TGTGCCAGCAGACCGACAGGGGGAGAGCAGTACTTC	CASRPTGGEQYF
TRBV7-3	few	TRBJ2-1	TRBD2	TGTGCCAGCAGCCCTAGCGGGAGATCCTCCTACAATGAGCAGTTCTTC	CASSPSGRSSYNEQFF
TRBV9	.	TRBJ2-5	.	TGTGCCAGCAGTTCTCGAGGGACCCAGTACTTC	CASSSRGTQYF
TRBV13	many	TRBJ2-3	TRBD2	TGTGCCAGCAGCTTAAGACTAGCGGGAGCAGATACGCAGTATTTT	CASSLRLAGADTQYF
TRBV19	many	TRBJ1-5	.	TGTGCCAGTATGGGTGTGGGCCGCGATCAGCCCCAGCATTTT	CASMGVGRDQPQHF
TRBV20-1	.	TRBJ2-7	.	TGCAGTGCTAGTCCCCCTACCAACGAGCAGTACTTC	CSASPPTNEQYF
TRBV9	.	TRBJ2-7	.	TGTGCCAGCAGCGTGGTTTCCGGGGGCGAGCAGTACTTC	CASSVVSGGEQYF
TRBV24-1	.	TRBJ1-1	TRBD1	TGTGCCACCAGTGATTCTCGACAGGGAGACACTGAAGCTTTCTTT	CATSDSRQGDTEAFF
TRBV6-1	few	TRBJ2-1	TRBD1	TGTGCCAGCAGTGAACGGAATTGGGGGACAGGGGTCGATGAGCAGTTCTTC	CASSERNWGTGVDEQFF
TRBV2	.	TRBJ1-5	.	TGTGCCAGCAGTGAAGTTGGGTTCAATCAGCCCCAGCATTTT	CASSEVGFNQPQHF
TRBV6-1	.	TRBJ2-5	TRBD2	TGTGCCAGCAGTGAAGCGGGGCTTTCAGCGGGAGTTTCTGAGACCCAGTACTTC	CASSEAGLSAGVSETQYF
TRBV30	.	TRBJ1-1	.	TGTGCCTGGAGTGTCGGGGCGGACCGAGCTTTCTTT	CAWSVGADRAFF
TRBV12-3/TRBV12-4	many	TRBJ2-2	.	TGTGCCAGCAGCCCTGCACGGGAGCTGTTTTTT	CASSPARELFF
TRBV9	many	TRBJ2-7	.	TGTGCCAGCAGCGTAGAGGGGAGTATCTCCTACGAGCAGTACTTC	CASSVEGSISYEQYF
TRBV2	.	TRBJ2-5	.	TGTGCCAGCAGTGAAGCAGTAGAGACCCAGTACTTC	CASSEAVETQYF
TRBV11-2	.	TRBJ2-3	.	TGTGCCAGCAGCTTAAGAGGGGTGGATACGCAGTATTTT	CASSLRGVDTQYF
TRBV12-3/TRBV12-4	few	TRBJ2-3	.	TGTGCCAGCAGTTTAGGGCGGGGATCCCACACAGATACGCAGTATTTT	CASSLGRGSHTDTQYF
TRBV20-1	many	TRBJ1-1	.	TGCAGTGCTAGAGACCCTGATTCAGCAGAGAACACTGAAGCTTTCTTT	CSARDPDSAENTEAFF
TRBV28	many	TRBJ1-6	.	TGTGCCAGCAGTTTATTGGTGGACAGCAGCAATTCACCCCTCCACTTT	CASSLLVDSSNSPLHF
TRBV15	.	TRBJ1-2	.	TGTGCCACCAGCAGAGATACGGGGGTCTACGGCTACACCTTC	CATSRDTGVYGYTF
TRBV5-1	many	TRBJ1-4	.	TGCGCCACCTCCTGGGAGGGGGAGGCGGAAAAACTGTTTTTT	CATSWEGEAEKLFF
TRBV20-1	.	TRBJ1-1	.	TGCAGTGCTAGGGGCCTTGGGGAAGCTTTCTTT	CSARGLGEAFF
TRBV4-2	many	TRBJ1-5	.	TGTGCCAGCAGCCAAGATGGGGTCAATCAGCCCCAGCATTTT	CASSQDGVNQPQHF
TRBV19	.	TRBJ1-1	TRBD1	TGTGCCAGTAGGGGAGACAGGGAGTGGGACACTGAAGCTTTCTTT	CASRGDREWDTEAFF
TRBV7-9	.	TRBJ2-2	.	TGTGCCAGCAGCGTCGGAAGGACCGGGGAGCTGTTTTTT	CASSVGRTGELFF
TRBV6-5	.	TRBJ2-1	TRBD2	TGTGCCAGCAGTTTGGTGGGGGGGTCTAGGGAGCAGTTCTTC	CASSLVGGSREQFF
TRBV10-3	.	TRBJ1-6	.	TGTGCCATCAGTGAGGCCGGTTCACCCCTCCACTTT	CAISEAGSPLHF
TRBV29-1	.	TRBJ2-5	TRBD2	TGCAGCGTAGAAGGGACTAGCGGGGCACCCCAAGAGACCCAGTACTTC	CSVEGTSGAPQETQYF
TRBV5-1	.	TRBJ2-7	.	TGCGCCAGCAGCTTGGGAGGGAATCCCTACGAGCAGTACTTC	CASSLGGNPYEQYF
TRBV5-1	.	TRBJ1-6	.	TGCGCCAGCAGCTTGGCACAGGCCCATTCACCCCTCCACTTT	CASSLAQAHSPLHF
TRBV20-1	.	TRBJ2-7	.	TGCAGTGCTAGCTTCGGGAAAGATTCCTACGAGCAGTACTTC	CSASFGKDSYEQYF
TRBV6-2/TRBV6-3	few	TRBJ2-1	.	TGTGCCAGCAGTTACCGAACTAGTAGCAATGAGCAGTTCTTC	CASSYRTSSNEQFF
TRBV9	many	TRBJ1-3	.	TGTGCCAGCAGCGTAGAGGCGGTGCCAACTGGAAACACCATATATTTT	CASSVEAVPTGNTIYF
TRBV5-5	.	TRBJ1-2	.	TGTGCCAGCAGTCTAGAGGAGTATGGCTACACCTTC	CASSLEEYGYTF
TRBV29-1	.	TRBJ1-2	.	TGCAGCGTCACAGGGCCCCTCGGCTACACCTTC	CSVTGPLGYTF
TRBV20-1	many	TRBJ1-1	TRBD1	TGCAGTGCTAGGGGGACAGGGCATACTGAAGCTTTCTTT	CSARGTGHTEAFF
TRBV25-1	once	TRBJ2-5	TRBD1	TGTGCCAGCAGTGCGACAGGGTCGGCGACCCAGGACTTC	CASSATGSATQDF
TRBV7-7	.	TRBJ2-1	.	TGTGTTAGCAGCTTATCTAGTAACGAGCAGTTCTTC	CVSSLSSNEQFF
TRBV28	many	TRBJ1-5	.	TGTGCCAGCAGTTTAGCGGGCAGGGATTTGCATTTT	CASSLAGRDLHF
TRBV2	.	TRBJ2-7	TRBD1	TGTGCCAGCAGTCGCAAACAGGGGGACGAGCAGTACTTC	CASSRKQGDEQYF
TRBV2	many	TRBJ1-2	.	TGTGCCACAGCAGGTGCTGGCTACACCTTC	CATAGAGYTF
TRBV19	.	TRBJ1-1	.	TGTGCCAGTAGTATAGATCATGGGACCGGCCCCACTGAAGCTTTCTTT	CASSIDHGTGPTEAFF